Shown below are 31 T cell receptor beta chains from a single sample sequenced in a study of blood T cell repertoires in COVID-19. Produced via immunoSEQ multiplex PCR; TCRdb's table is partial and in-frame only. The table records roughly 440,000 clones, around 88% of them present only once. Sequenced: peripheral blood. These receptors were collected from a woman between 45 and 65 years old with COVID-19, enrolled during active disease.

This sequence joins TRBV4-2 and TRBJ2-3, with TRBD1 identical over 9 bases. Losses at the gene ends were 4 bases for V and 1 base for J; bases not matched to a gene: 6. In germline, CDR1 is LGHNA, CDR2 YNFKEQ. The CDR3 totals 16 residues. The CDR3 nucleotides read TGTGCCAGCAGCCTAATGGGGGACAGGGGCACAGATACGCAGTATTTT. This codes for CASSLMGDRGTDTQYF.

The rearrangement uses TRBV6-5 and TRBJ2-3; unclear D gene. V was pared by 5 bases and J by 6 bases, with 9 bases between. This CDR3 is built from 12 residues. The germline V gene encodes CDR1 MNHEY and CDR2 SVGAGI. CDR3 in DNA: TGTGCCAGCAGTCGTACCCAGGATACGCAGTATTTT. Amino acids: CASSRTQDTQYF.

This chain connects TRBV7-2 to TRBJ2-7; TRBD1 aligns across 7 bases. Germline CDR1 is SGHTA and CDR2 is FQGNSA. The CDR3 is made up of 13 amino acids. Germline trimming cut 1 base from V and 6 bases from J; bases unmatched to any gene: 3. The CDR3 DNA sequence: TGTGCCAGCAGCTTAGAGTACAGGGGCGAGCAGTACTTC. Its translation is CASSLEYRGEQYF.

The CDR3 protein is CASSFILAGSDTQYF. The CDR3 DNA sequence: TGTGCCAGCAGCTTCATACTAGCGGGGTCTGATACGCAGTATTTT. The rearrangement links TRBV11-2 to TRBJ2-3; TRBD2 matches 10 bases. Germline V gene data show CDR1 as SGHAT and CDR2 as FQNNGV. CDR3 length: 15 amino acids. V shed 3 bases and J 6 bases; nucleotides not matched to a gene: 6. Using reference TRBV11-2 and TRBJ2-3 for the parts outside the CDR3, the full variable domain is EAGVAQSPRYKIIEKRQSVAFWCNPISGHATLYWYQQILGQGPKLLIQFQNNGVVDDSQLPKDRFSAERLKGVDSTLKIQPAKLEDSAVYLCASSFILAGSDTQYFGPGTRLTVL.

This chain connects TRBV5-1 to TRBJ1-1, with D unclear. The CDR3 extends over 13 amino acids. Germline loops: CDR1 SGHRS, CDR2 YFSETQ. Trimming removed 2 bases from V and 6 bases from J, with 11 bases in between. The CDR3 DNA is TGCGCCAGCAGCTTAGCGCTGTCGGCTGAAGCTTTCTTT. Protein sequence: CASSLALSAEAFF.

In DNA, the CDR3 is TGTGCCATGGCTTATTCGGGTGGTCCGGCTGAAGCTTTCTTT. Translated, it gives CAMAYSGGPAEAFF. This chain links TRBV7-9 with TRBJ1-1; no clear D gene. The CDR3 contains 14 residues. Trimming pared 10 bases from V and 6 bases from J, leaving 21 bases between. Germline lookup yields CDR1 SEHNR and CDR2 FQNEAQ (reference sequence).

This chain uses TRBV18 with TRBJ2-7; 11 nucleotides line up with TRBD1. Germline V gives CDR1 KGHSH, CDR2 LQKENI. The CDR3 covers 15 residues. The V segment lost 5 bases and the J segment 0 bases; nucleotides outside the gene matches: 3. The chain's CDR3 is CASSGGQGASYEQYF. CDR3 in DNA: TGTGCCAGCTCAGGCGGACAGGGGGCCTCCTACGAGCAGTACTTC.

The chain carries TRBV5-1 and TRBJ1-2, with D perhaps matching TRBD1 (6 bases). Trimming pared 6 bases from V and 3 bases from J, leaving 18 bases between. This CDR3 is built from 15 residues. CDR1 is SGHRS and CDR2 is YFSETQ in the germline V gene. CDR3 in amino acids: CASTSAGPGDYGYTF. The CDR3 DNA reads as TGCGCCAGCACCTCCGCCGGCCCAGGGGACTATGGCTACACCTTC.

The chain links TRBV27 to TRBJ1-1; no clear D gene. Germline CDR1 reads MNHEY; CDR2 reads SMNVEV (reference sequence). The CDR3 length is 14 residues. V dropped 8 bases and J dropped 3 bases, with 16 bases sitting between them. DNA of the CDR3: TGTGCCAGCCTCACCCCTGGGCTCCACACTGAAGCTTTCTTT. Translation: CASLTPGLHTEAFF.

The chain combines TRBV28 with TRBJ2-3, with D perhaps TRBD2 (5 bases). The CDR3 contains 13 residues. Deletions cut 5 bases from V and 5 bases from J, with 11 bases between. Germline V lookup: CDR1 MDHEN, CDR2 SYDVKM. CDR3 in amino acids: CASSPRGLDTQYF. The CDR3 bases are TGTGCCAGCAGTCCCCGGGGATTAGATACGCAGTATTTT.

V and J are TRBV7-5 and TRBJ2-7; TRBD1, the table's D call, lacks a check against the DNA. TRBV7-5 is noted as a pseudogene. CDR3 length equals 13 residues. In DNA form, the CDR3 reads TGTGCCAGCAGCAAAACAGGTGAATACGAGCAGTACTTC. Translation: CASSKTGEYEQYF.

About this clone itself: This sample also contains other DNA sequences that code for the same CDR3. The chain's CDR3 is CASSFSDQPQHF. CDR3 DNA: TGTGCCAGCAGTTTTTCCGATCAGCCCCAGCATTTT. This chain uses TRBV12-3 or TRBV12-4 with TRBJ1-5; D is uncertain. V shed 3 bases and J shed 5 bases, with 5 bases lying between them. The CDR3 totals 12 residues.

The chain is built from TRBV5-1 and TRBJ2-7, with 8 bases lining up with TRBD1. Germline V lookup: CDR1 SGHRS, CDR2 YFSETQ. V gave up 2 bases and J gave up 6 bases; unmatched junction bases: 7. CDR3 size: 14 residues. CDR3 DNA: TGCGCCAGCAGCTTCCGGCAGGGGGCATCCGAGCAGTACTTC. Amino acids: CASSFRQGASEQYF.

Concerning this clone: Other nucleotide sequences in the sample specify the same CDR3. V usage is TRBV5-5 and J usage is TRBJ2-5; the match to TRBD1 covers 7 bases. The germline V gene has CDR1 SGHKS and CDR2 YYEKEE (reference sequence). The CDR3 is 12 residues long. V dropped 3 bases and J dropped 5; count of bases not matched to a gene: 1. CDR3 in DNA: TGTGCCAGCAGCTCAGGGGGTGAGACCCAGTACTTC. This gives the protein CASSSGGETQYF. The full variable domain, with the rest looked up from reference TRBV5-5 and TRBJ2-5, is DAGVTQSPTHLIKTRGQQVTLRCSPISGHKSVSWYQQVLGQGPQFIFQYYEKEERGRGNFPDRFSARQFPNYSSELNVNALLLGDSALYLCASSSGGETQYFGPGTRLLVL.

V gene TRBV7-2 combines with J gene TRBJ2-7; TRBD2 is a possible D gene (6 bases). The CDR3 spans 16 residues. V was pared by 3 bases and J by 6 bases, with 21 bases between. Germline V gene data show CDR1 as SGHTA and CDR2 as FQGNSA. CDR3: CASSLSWWRRGTEQYF. Written as DNA, the CDR3 is TGTGCCAGCAGCTTGTCGTGGTGGAGGAGGGGCACCGAGCAGTACTTC.

The rearrangement joins TRBV10-2 to TRBJ1-2; no reliable D call. The CDR3 is 15 amino acids. V was shortened by 3 bases and J by 6 bases, with 17 bases between the two germline ends. The V gene's germline CDR1 is WSHSY and CDR2 SAAADI. In DNA, the CDR3 is TGCGCCAGCAGTGATCCTTGGGCGGGGATGGATGGCTACACCTTC. It translates to CASSDPWAGMDGYTF.

The V call is TRBV12-3 or TRBV12-4, the J call TRBJ1-6, with D possibly being TRBD1 (5 bases). The CDR3 extends over 13 amino acids. V lost 8 bases and J 7 bases, leaving 12 bases between the germline ends. The DNA for the CDR3 is TGTGCCAGCCTGGGGACTTCCAATTCACCCCTCCACTTT. Its translation: CASLGTSNSPLHF.

The genes are TRBV25-1 and TRBJ1-4; 11 nucleotides agree with TRBD1. The V gene end was trimmed by 4 bases and the J gene end by 6 bases; junction bases not matched to a gene: 7. Germline loops: CDR1 MGHDK, CDR2 SYGVNS. CDR3 length: 16 amino acids. CDR3 residues: CASSARTGGTDEKLFF. The CDR3 DNA is TGTGCCAGCAGTGCCCGGACAGGGGGCACGGATGAAAAACTGTTTTTT.

This chain connects TRBV18 to TRBJ1-5; perhaps TRBD1 as D (5 bases). CDR1 is KGHSH, CDR2 LQKENI, per germline. This CDR3 region has 15 residues. The ends were cut back, 3 bases at V and 2 bases at J, with 11 bases in the middle. The CDR3 bases are TGTGCCAGCTCACCCAGGGATATGGGCAATCAGCCCCAGCATTTT. It codes for CASSPRDMGNQPQHF.

The chain carries TRBV7-6 and TRBJ2-5; D possibly corresponds to TRBD1 (5 bases). CDR1 and CDR2 from the germline V gene are SGHVS and FNYEAQ. V was cut by 4 bases and J by 1 base, with 10 bases left in between. The CDR3 is 14 amino acids. The CDR3 sequence: CASSSTASQETQYF. The CDR3 DNA is TGTGCCAGCAGCTCGACAGCCAGCCAAGAGACCCAGTACTTC.

The V call is TRBV5-6, the J call TRBJ2-3; D uncertain. Germline V gene sequence: CDR1 SGHDT, CDR2 YYEEEE. This CDR3 comprises 14 residues. The V gene lost 0 bases and the J gene lost 3 bases, with 8 bases spanning the gap. The CDR3 is CASSLVFGTDTQYF. As DNA, the CDR3 is TGTGCCAGCAGCTTGGTCTTCGGGACAGATACGCAGTATTTT.

The chain joins TRBV5-4 to TRBJ2-7; 7 bases are shared with TRBD1. The CDR3 covers 16 residues. Germline V gene sequence: CDR1 SGHNT, CDR2 YYREEE (reference sequence). The ends lost 3 bases at V and 3 bases at J; junction bases unmatched: 12. The CDR3 sequence: CASSSRRGRGGYEQYF. CDR3 DNA: TGTGCCAGCAGCTCCCGAAGGGGGCGAGGGGGCTACGAGCAGTACTTC.

The V and J genes are TRBV4-1 and TRBJ2-3; 7 nucleotides align to TRBD2. The germline CDR1 and CDR2 sequences are MGHRA and YSYEKL. The CDR3 sequence is 14 residues long. V gave up 2 bases and J gave up 3 bases; unmatched junction bases: 2. The CDR3 loop is CASSQKAGTDTQYF. CDR3 coding DNA: TGCGCCAGCAGCCAAAAAGCGGGGACAGATACGCAGTATTTT.

About this clone: Other DNA sequences in the sample encode the same CDR3. J is TRBJ1-2 and V is TRBV5-1; the match to TRBD1 covers 10 bases. Germline lookup yields CDR1 SGHRS and CDR2 YFSETQ. V shed 5 bases and J 5 bases; nucleotides not matched to a gene: 3. This CDR3 is built from 13 residues. Here the CDR3 reads CASSSGQGYGYTF. For the CDR3, the DNA is TGCGCCAGCAGTTCGGGACAGGGGTATGGCTACACCTTC.

The chain combines TRBV7-9 with TRBJ1-2, with D unclear. This CDR3 has 14 residues. Trimming took 6 bases from V and 4 from J, leaving 15 bases between them. The V gene's germline CDR1 is SEHNR and CDR2 FQNEAQ (reference sequence). This chain's CDR3 is CASRPSERSYGYTF. The CDR3 bases are TGTGCCAGCAGACCCTCGGAGAGGAGCTATGGCTACACCTTC. Full variable domain (missing parts from reference TRBV7-9 and TRBJ1-2): DTGVSQNPRHKITKRGQNVTFRCDPISEHNRLYWYRQTLGQGPEFLTYFQNEAQLEKSRLLSDRFSAERPKGSFSTLEIQRTEQGDSAMYLCASRPSERSYGYTFGSGTRLTVV.

V is TRBV28 and J is TRBJ2-3; tentative D call: TRBD1 (5 bases). The CDR3 loop spans 12 amino acids. Looked up from germline, CDR1 is MDHEN and CDR2 is SYDVKM. V shed 4 bases and J shed 6 bases, with 8 bases lying between them. For the CDR3, the DNA is TGTGCCAGCAGTTCGACAGTGGATACGCAGTATTTT. This codes for CASSSTVDTQYF.

This chain links TRBV4-1 with TRBJ2-5; 9 bases map to TRBD1. V was clipped by 0 bases and J by 2 bases; unmatched bases: 10. The CDR3 consists of 18 residues. Looked up from germline, CDR1 is MGHRA and CDR2 is YSYEKL. Here the CDR3 DNA reads TGCGCCAGCAGCCAAGAGGGAGGGGGACAGGGTAATCAAGAGACCCAGTACTTC. As protein: CASSQEGGGQGNQETQYF.

V gene TRBV6-5 combines with J gene TRBJ1-2, with 9 nucleotides matching TRBD1. The V gene's germline CDR1 is MNHEY and CDR2 SVGAGI. There are 12 residues in the CDR3. Germline trimming cut 4 bases from V and 10 bases from J; bases unmatched to any gene: 4. The CDR3 DNA reads as TGTGCCAGCAGTTCAACAGGGGGCGTCTACACCTTC. Translating it yields CASSSTGGVYTF.

The chain couples TRBV2 to TRBJ2-7; no reliable D call. CDR1 and CDR2 (germline): SNHLY, FYNNEI. V gave up 6 bases and J gave up 7 bases, with 13 bases separating them. This CDR3 has 12 residues. The CDR3 region is CASRIHLEEQYF. The DNA of the CDR3 is TGTGCCAGCAGGATCCACTTAGAAGAGCAGTACTTC.

J is TRBJ1-1 and V is TRBV25-1, with D uncertain. CDR1 is MGHDK and CDR2 is SYGVNS in the germline V gene. V was clipped by 0 bases and J by 1 base, with 6 bases between them. CDR3 size: 14 residues. The CDR3 region has the DNA TGTGCCAGCAGTGAATATTCCCAGAACACTGAAGCTTTCTTT. It yields the protein CASSEYSQNTEAFF.

This chain uses TRBV11-1 with TRBJ2-3; the match to TRBD2 covers 14 bases. Trimming cost V 4 bases and J 4 bases; bases outside gene matches: 4. This CDR3 region has 16 residues. Germline lookup yields CDR1 SGHAT and CDR2 FQDESV (reference sequence). Here the CDR3 reads CASSSLTSGGADTQYF. CDR3 coding DNA: TGTGCCAGCAGCTCGTTGACTAGCGGGGGGGCAGATACGCAGTATTTT.